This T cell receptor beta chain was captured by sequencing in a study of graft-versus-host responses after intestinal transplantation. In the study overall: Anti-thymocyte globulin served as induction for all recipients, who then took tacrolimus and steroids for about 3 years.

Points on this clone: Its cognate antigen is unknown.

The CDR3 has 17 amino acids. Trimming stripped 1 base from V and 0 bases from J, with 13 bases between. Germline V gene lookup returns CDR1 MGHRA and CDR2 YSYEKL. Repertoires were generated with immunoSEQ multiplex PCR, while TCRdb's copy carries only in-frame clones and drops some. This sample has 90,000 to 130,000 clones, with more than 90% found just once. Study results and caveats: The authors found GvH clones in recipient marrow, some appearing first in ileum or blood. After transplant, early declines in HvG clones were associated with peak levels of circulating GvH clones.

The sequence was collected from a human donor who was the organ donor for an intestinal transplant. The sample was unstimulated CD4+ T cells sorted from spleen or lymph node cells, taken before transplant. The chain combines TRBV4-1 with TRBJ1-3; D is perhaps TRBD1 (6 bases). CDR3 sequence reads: CASSQAGTPISGNTIYF. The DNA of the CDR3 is TGCGCCAGCAGCCAAGCCGGGACACCCATCTCTGGAAACACCATATATTTT.